The rows below give T cell receptor beta chains drawn from one sample of a study of blood T cell repertoires in COVID-19. Libraries were prepared by immunoSEQ multiplex PCR; TCRdb keeps only in-frame clonotypes and omits some of them. This table has about 390,000 clones, around 87% appearing once. Sequenced: peripheral blood. The receptors derive from a woman aged 60 to 75 with COVID-19, enrolled during active disease. The CDR3 runs from the conserved cysteine through the conserved F or W. A D gene is named only where the DNA matches it firmly. The size field is filled for only some rows; it gives once, few, many or a size class.

J | V | size | D | CDR3 | DNA
TRBJ1-2 | TRBV6-5 | - | - | CASSYQQGIGGYTF | TGTGCCAGCAGTTACCAACAGGGAATTGGTGGCTACACCTTC
TRBJ2-5 | TRBV10-3 | - | TRBD2 | CAISKSTSTETQYF | TGTGCCATCAGCAAATCGACTAGCACGGAGACCCAGTACTTC
TRBJ1-2 | TRBV11-2 | - | TRBD1 | CASTITDRGHGYTF | TGTGCCAGCACAATAACTGACAGGGGGCATGGCTACACCTTC
TRBJ1-1 | TRBV7-9 | - | TRBD1 | CAKTTGVINTEAFF | TGTGCCAAAACGACAGGGGTCATCAACACTGAAGCTTTCTTT
TRBJ1-5 | TRBV2 | - | - | CASSEGSSPGNQPQHF | TGTGCCAGCAGTGAAGGGTCAAGCCCTGGCAATCAGCCCCAGCATTTT
TRBJ1-1 | TRBV27 | - | - | CASSFGGGSTEAFF | TGTGCCAGCAGTTTTGGGGGAGGGTCCACTGAAGCTTTCTTT
TRBJ1-2 | TRBV27 | - | - | CASSPWGGAEGYTF | TGTGCCAGCAGTCCCTGGGGGGGGGCGGAAGGCTACACCTTC
TRBJ2-7 | TRBV3-1/TRBV3-2 | - | TRBD2 | CASSQSLSGTRTEQYF | TGTGCCAGCAGCCAATCCCTCTCCGGGACTAGGACCGAGCAGTACTTC
TRBJ2-7 | TRBV7-6 | - | TRBD2 | CASSQVAGASSYEQYF | TGTGCCAGCAGCCAGGTAGCGGGGGCGAGCTCCTACGAGCAGTACTTC
TRBJ1-4 | TRBV5-1 | - | - | CASSLATGGEKLFF | TGCGCCAGCAGCTTGGCCACCGGGGGGGAAAAACTGTTTTTT
TRBJ2-2 | TRBV19 | - | - | CASRSRGRNTGELFF | TGTGCCAGTAGATCCAGGGGACGGAACACCGGGGAGCTGTTTTTT
TRBJ1-1 | TRBV30 | many | - | CAWSLLWSTEAFF | TGTGCCTGGAGTCTATTGTGGAGCACTGAAGCTTTCTTT
TRBJ1-1 | TRBV4-1 | - | TRBD1 | CASSQTTGLNTEAFF | TGCGCCAGCAGCCAGACGACAGGGCTGAACACTGAAGCTTTCTTT
TRBJ1-2 | TRBV4-1 | - | TRBD1 | CASSQTHTGTGDGGYTF | TGCGCCAGCAGCCAAACACACACCGGGACAGGGGACGGGGGCTACACCTTC
TRBJ1-5 | TRBV2 | - | - | CASSLAVNQPQHF | TGTGCCAGCAGTTTGGCAGTTAATCAGCCCCAGCATTTT
TRBJ1-2 | TRBV6-2/TRBV6-3 | - | TRBD1 | CASSLPDGTGDFYTF | TGTGCCAGCAGCCTCCCTGACGGGACAGGGGATTTCTACACCTTC
TRBJ2-1 | TRBV5-5 | - | TRBD2 | CASSRASGGASEQFF | TGTGCCAGCAGCAGAGCTAGCGGGGGGGCCTCGGAGCAGTTCTTC
TRBJ1-4 | TRBV7-9 | - | TRBD1 | CASSLNRGEANEKLFF | TGTGCCAGCAGCTTAAACAGGGGGGAGGCTAATGAAAAACTGTTTTTT
TRBJ1-5 | TRBV24-1 | - | TRBD1 | CATNDPDRDSQPQHF | TGTGCCACCAATGACCCGGACAGGGACAGTCAGCCCCAGCATTTT
TRBJ2-3 | TRBV11-2 | - | - | CASSPRDTQYF | TGTGCCAGCAGCCCGAGGGATACGCAGTATTTT
TRBJ2-3 | TRBV24-1 | once | TRBD1 | CATRGTGGGGTQYF | TGTGCCACCAGGGGGACAGGGGGCGGTGGTACGCAGTATTTT
TRBJ2-5 | TRBV29-1 | - | TRBD1 | CSVGTGGNQETQYF | TGCAGCGTTGGAACAGGGGGCAACCAAGAGACCCAGTACTTC
TRBJ2-4 | TRBV28 | - | - | CASAQVIKNIQYF | TGTGCCAGCGCTCAGGTTATCAAAAACATTCAGTACTTC
TRBJ2-5 | TRBV5-1 | - | TRBD1 | CATKGTARQETQYF | TGCGCCACCAAAGGGACAGCGAGGCAAGAGACCCAGTACTTC
TRBJ1-2 | TRBV9 | - | TRBD1 | CASSVGTGAWYGYTF | TGTGCCAGCAGCGTAGGGACAGGCGCCTGGTATGGCTACACCTTC
TRBJ2-2 | TRBV7-2 | - | - | CASSSPRGTRNTGELFF | TGTGCCAGCAGCTCTCCGAGAGGGACACGAAACACCGGGGAGCTGTTTTTT